This TCR beta chain originates from a study of T cells in Graves' hyperthyroidism and ophthalmopathy. This clonotype was detected many times. Its target is not known. Trimming at V came to 3 bases and at J to 4 bases, leaving 6 bases not matched to a gene. Germline CDR1 and CDR2: KGHSH and LQKENI. This CDR3 region has 15 residues. There were TCR beta CDR3 regions amplified from RNA transcripts. The TCR CDR3 was amplified in a first-round RT-PCR using the HTBI primer set. TCRdb redid the calling of the multiplex PCR reads with MiXCR, one entry per CDR3 protein. The data contain some 490,000 distinct CDR3 sequences, around 15% of them singletons. Exclusion criteria comprised uncontrolled infection, other autoimmune disease, pregnancy or lactation. Overall study findings and caveats: It was a median around 6 months before onset that the model predicted ophthalmopathy.

The clonotype comes from a woman aged 25 to 39 with Graves' ophthalmopathy. The sequenced material came from blood. This chain uses TRBV18 with TRBJ2-1; 7 bases line up with TRBD2. In DNA form, the CDR3 reads TGTGCCAGCTCACCCCAAGCGGGGATATACAATGAGCAGTTCTTC. Translation gives CASSPQAGIYNEQFF.